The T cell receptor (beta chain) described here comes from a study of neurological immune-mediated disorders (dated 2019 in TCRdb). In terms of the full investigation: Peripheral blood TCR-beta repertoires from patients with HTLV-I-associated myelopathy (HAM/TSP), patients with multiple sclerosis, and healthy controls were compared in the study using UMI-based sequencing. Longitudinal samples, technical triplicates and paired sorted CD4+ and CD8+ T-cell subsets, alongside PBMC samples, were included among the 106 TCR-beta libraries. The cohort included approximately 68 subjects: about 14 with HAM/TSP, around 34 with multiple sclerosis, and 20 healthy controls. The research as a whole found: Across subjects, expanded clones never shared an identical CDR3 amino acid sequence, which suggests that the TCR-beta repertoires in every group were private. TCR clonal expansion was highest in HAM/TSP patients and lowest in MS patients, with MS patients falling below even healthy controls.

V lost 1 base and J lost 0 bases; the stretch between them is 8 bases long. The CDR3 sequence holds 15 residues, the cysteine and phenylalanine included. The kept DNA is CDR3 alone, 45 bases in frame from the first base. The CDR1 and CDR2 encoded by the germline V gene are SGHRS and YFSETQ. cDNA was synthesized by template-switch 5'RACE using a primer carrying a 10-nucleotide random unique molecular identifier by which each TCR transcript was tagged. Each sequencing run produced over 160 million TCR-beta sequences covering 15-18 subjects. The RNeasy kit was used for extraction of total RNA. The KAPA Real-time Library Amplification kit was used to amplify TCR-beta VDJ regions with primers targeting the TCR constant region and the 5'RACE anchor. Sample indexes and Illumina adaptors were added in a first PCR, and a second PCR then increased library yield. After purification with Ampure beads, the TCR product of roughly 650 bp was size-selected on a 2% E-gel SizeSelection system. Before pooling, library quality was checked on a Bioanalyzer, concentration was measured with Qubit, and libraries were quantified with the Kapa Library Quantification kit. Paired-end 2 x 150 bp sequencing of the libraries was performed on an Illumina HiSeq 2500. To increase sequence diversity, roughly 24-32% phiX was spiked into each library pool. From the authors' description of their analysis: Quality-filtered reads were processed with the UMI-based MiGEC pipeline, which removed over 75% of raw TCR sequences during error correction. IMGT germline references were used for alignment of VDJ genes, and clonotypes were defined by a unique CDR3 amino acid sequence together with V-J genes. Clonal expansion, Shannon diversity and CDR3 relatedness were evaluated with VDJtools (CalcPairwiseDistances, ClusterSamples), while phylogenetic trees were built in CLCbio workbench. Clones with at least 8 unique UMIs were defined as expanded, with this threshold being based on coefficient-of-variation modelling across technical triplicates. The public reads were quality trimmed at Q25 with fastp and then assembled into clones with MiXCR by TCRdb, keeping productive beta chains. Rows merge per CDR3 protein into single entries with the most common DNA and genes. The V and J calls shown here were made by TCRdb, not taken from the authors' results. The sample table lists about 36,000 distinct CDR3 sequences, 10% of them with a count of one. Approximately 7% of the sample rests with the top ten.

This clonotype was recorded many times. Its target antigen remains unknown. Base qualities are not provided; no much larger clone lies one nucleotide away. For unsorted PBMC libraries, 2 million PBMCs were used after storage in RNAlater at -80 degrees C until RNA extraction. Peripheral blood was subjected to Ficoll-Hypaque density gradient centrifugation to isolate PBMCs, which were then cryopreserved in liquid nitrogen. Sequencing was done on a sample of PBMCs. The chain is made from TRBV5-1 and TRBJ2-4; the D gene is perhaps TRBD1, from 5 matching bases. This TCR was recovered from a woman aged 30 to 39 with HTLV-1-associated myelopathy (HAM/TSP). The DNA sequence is TGCGCCAGCAGCTTGTCTCAGGGAGCCAAAAACATTCAGTACTTC. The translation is CASSLSQGAKNIQYF.